The entry that follows covers one TCR beta chain sequence. Its antigen is not identified. Trimming stripped 3 bases from V and 4 bases from J, with 4 bases between. This CDR3 is 13 amino acids long. CDR1 SNHLY and CDR2 FYNNEI come from the germline V gene. The data originate from a study of human T cells and chemical hapten exposure. Study-level points and caveats: TCRs exceeding a frequency of 1 in 1000 stayed unchanged under DPC sensitization.

The time point is: patch test 3, about 24 weeks after DPC sensitization. Treatment here: therapeutic diphenylcyclopropenone sensitization with weekly scalp DPC. TCRdb reprocessed the RACE reads with MiXCR, giving one entry per CDR3 protein. The repertoire consists of some 90,000 distinct CDR3 sequences, with under 13% occurring once and the leading ten covering roughly 1%. The sequence was collected from a woman in her twenties or thirties with alopecia areata. Some clones in this sample may be carry-over from other donors' samples. The chain carries TRBV2 and TRBJ1-6; D unclear. The source was whole blood, collected in connection with sensitization to the hapten diphenylcyclopropenone (DPC). This CDR3 is CASSEEYNSPLHF. CDR3 nucleotides: TGTGCCAGCAGTGAGGAGTATAATTCACCCCTCCACTTT.